The present TCR beta chain was sequenced within a study of beta chain features in type 1 diabetes. Study-level findings and limits: Diminished insertions and augmented deletions at VDJ junctions characterized type 1 diabetes patients. A moderate, significant TCRB CDR3 shortening appeared in type 1 diabetes across four CD4+ subsets.

In the case of this clone: Antigen specificity is unknown.

Since all of the isolated RNA was reverse transcribed, expressed TCRB transcripts were what got sequenced. The table came from immunoSEQ multiplex PCR; TCRdb's copy has only in-frame clones and leaves some out. The data hold around 340,000 clones, with over 7% observed a single time. CDR3 length: 17 amino acids. Germline V gene sequence: CDR1 MGHRA, CDR2 YSYEKL. V lost 1 base and J lost 5; bases outside the gene matches: 10. This clonotype was obtained from a man aged 25-45 years with type 1 diabetes. The genes are TRBV4-1 and TRBJ1-5, with TRBD1 matching 8 bases. What was sequenced was central memory CD4+ T cells from blood. The CDR3 protein is CASSQGQGPSGYQPQHF. The CDR3 coding sequence is TGCGCCAGCAGCCAAGGACAGGGGCCAAGCGGTTATCAGCCCCAGCATTTT.